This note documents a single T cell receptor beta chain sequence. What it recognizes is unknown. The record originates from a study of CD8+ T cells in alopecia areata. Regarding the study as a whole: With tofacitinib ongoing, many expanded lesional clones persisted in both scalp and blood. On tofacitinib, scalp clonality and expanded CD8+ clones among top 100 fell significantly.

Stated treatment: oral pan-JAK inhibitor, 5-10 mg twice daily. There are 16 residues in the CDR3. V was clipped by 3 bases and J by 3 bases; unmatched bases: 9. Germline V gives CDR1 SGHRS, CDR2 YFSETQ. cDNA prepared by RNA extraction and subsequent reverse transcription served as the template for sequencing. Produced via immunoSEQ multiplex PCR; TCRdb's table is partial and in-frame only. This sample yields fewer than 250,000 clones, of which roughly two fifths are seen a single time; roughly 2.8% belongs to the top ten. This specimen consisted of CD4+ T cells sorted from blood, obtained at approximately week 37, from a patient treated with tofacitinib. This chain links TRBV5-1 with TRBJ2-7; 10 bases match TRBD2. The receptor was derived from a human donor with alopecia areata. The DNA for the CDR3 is TGCGCCAGCAGCTACTCTAGCGGGAGAAGGTACTACGAGCAGTACTTC. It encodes CASSYSSGRRYYEQYF.